These 21 T cell receptor beta chains were all obtained from the same sample, sequenced in a study of blood T cell repertoires in COVID-19. Profiled with immunoSEQ multiplex PCR; TCRdb holds only in-frame clones, not every one. The table records 150,000 to 200,000 clones, 80% to 90% of them present only once. Sample: peripheral blood. These receptors all come from a man between 65 and 85 years old with active or convalescent COVID-19.

V is TRBV9 and J is TRBJ1-2, with D unresolved. The V gene's germline CDR1 is SGDLS and CDR2 YYNGEE. The germline V and J ends were trimmed by 1 base and 2 bases, with 6 bases remaining between them. This CDR3 is built from 13 residues. Here the CDR3 reads CASSVFRNYGYTF. As DNA, the CDR3 is TGTGCCAGCAGCGTATTCCGGAACTATGGCTACACCTTC.

The chain couples TRBV6-5 to TRBJ1-1; D may be TRBD1 (6 bases). Trimming stripped 9 bases from V and 3 bases from J, with 11 bases between. The germline CDR1 and CDR2 sequences are MNHEY and SVGAGI. CDR3 length: 12 residues. This CDR3 reads CASRGSYTEAFF. DNA of the CDR3: TGTGCCAGTAGGGGGAGTTACACTGAAGCTTTCTTT.

This chain joins TRBV6-6 and TRBJ2-3; 9 bases align to TRBD2. The ends lost 4 bases at V and 6 bases at J; junction bases unmatched: 11. CDR1 is MNHNY and CDR2 is SVGAGI in the germline V gene (reference sequence). The CDR3 runs to 16 residues. CDR3 coding DNA: TGTGCCAGCAGTTGGTCGGAGCGGGGGGCCACGGATACGCAGTATTTT. This gives the protein CASSWSERGATDTQYF.

This chain uses TRBV7-9 with TRBJ2-2; possibly TRBD2 for D (6 bases). Germline-derived CDR1 and CDR2 are SEHNR and FQNEAQ (reference sequence). The CDR3 spans 16 residues. V lost 3 bases and J 4 bases, leaving 15 bases between the germline ends. CDR3 DNA: TGTGCCAGCAGCTTCTACTGGACTACCCCCACCGGGGAGCTGTTTTTT. Its translation is CASSFYWTTPTGELFF.

A note on this clone: Given the absence of the conserved phenylalanine or tryptophan at the CDR3 end, a read error is likely. The DNA is omitted, as the CDR3 cannot be located on it reliably, and the CDR3 follows TCRdb's listing. This rearrangement joins TRBV19 to TRBJ1-2; TRBD1, as called in the table, went unchecked against the DNA. Germline CDR1 LNHDA, CDR2 SQIVND (reference sequence). Both ends counted, the CDR3 spans 11 residues. Here the CDR3 reads CASGTRDRGRY.

This sequence joins TRBV11-2 and TRBJ2-2; TRBD2 aligns across 10 bases. The trim removed 5 bases at V and 5 bases at J, leaving 14 bases unmatched. The germline V gene encodes CDR1 SGHAT and CDR2 FQNNGV. There are 18 residues in the CDR3. The CDR3 reads CASSQGGLAGVGTGELFF. CDR3 DNA sequence: TGTGCCAGCAGCCAGGGGGGCCTAGCGGGAGTCGGGACCGGGGAGCTGTTTTTT.

This clone was seen a few times. The rearrangement uses TRBV5-1 and TRBJ1-4; 9 bases line up with TRBD1. The CDR3 runs to 18 residues. J lost 4 bases, V lost 0 bases, and 10 bases had no gene match. The germline V gene encodes CDR1 SGHRS and CDR2 YFSETQ. CDR3 protein: CASSLVGQGFGINEKLFF. CDR3 nucleotides: TGCGCCAGCAGCTTGGTCGGACAGGGGTTTGGAATTAATGAAAAACTGTTTTTT.

The genes are TRBV5-1 and TRBJ2-5; 11 positions match TRBD2. The germline gives CDR1 SGHRS, CDR2 YFSETQ. The CDR3 loop spans 17 amino acids. With 0 bases clipped from V and 7 bases from J, the junction kept 11 bases outside the gene matches. The CDR3 bases are TGCGCCAGCAGCTTGGATATGACTAGCGGGGTTGTTGGGACCCAGTACTTC. It yields the protein CASSLDMTSGVVGTQYF.

The gene calls are TRBV5-4 and TRBJ2-1; D uncertain. This CDR3 is built from 13 residues. V was pared by 1 base and J by 5 bases, with 7 bases between. The germline gives CDR1 SGHNT, CDR2 YYREEE (reference sequence). The CDR3 bases are TGTGCCAGCAGCTTGAGCAGGCACAATGAGCAGTTCTTC. Translation gives CASSLSRHNEQFF.

A single count supports this clone. The rearrangement links TRBV15 to TRBJ2-3; 8 nucleotides line up with TRBD2. The CDR3 runs to 15 residues. Germline-derived CDR1 and CDR2 are LNHNV and YYDKDF (reference sequence). V trimming: 0 bases; J trimming: 5 bases; junction bases outside the gene matches: 4. CDR3 sequence reads: CATSREVAGLDTQYF. In DNA, the CDR3 is TGTGCCACCAGCAGAGAAGTAGCGGGGTTAGATACGCAGTATTTT.

The chain joins TRBV4-3 to TRBJ2-1, with D possibly matching TRBD2 (6 bases). The CDR3 covers 15 residues. Germline V lookup: CDR1 LGHNA, CDR2 YSLEER. The V gene lost 8 bases and the J gene lost 6 bases, with 20 bases spanning the gap. CDR3 sequence: CASGTGTATSNEQFF. The CDR3 region has the DNA TGCGCCAGCGGAACCGGGACTGCTACTTCCAATGAGCAGTTCTTC.

The gene calls are TRBV7-2 and TRBJ2-2; TRBD2 matches at 12 bases. V trimming: 2 bases; J trimming: 6 bases; junction bases outside the gene matches: 1. The CDR3 covers 15 residues. CDR1 is SGHTA and CDR2 is FQGNSA in the germline V gene. The CDR3 here is CASSLLAGGPGELFF. The CDR3 nucleotides read TGTGCCAGCAGCTTACTAGCGGGAGGGCCCGGGGAGCTGTTTTTT.

The rearrangement joins TRBV19 to TRBJ1-6; maybe TRBD1 (6 bases). The CDR3 consists of 15 residues. Trimming stripped 3 bases from V and 3 bases from J, with 9 bases between. CDR1 and CDR2 (germline): LNHDA, SQIVND (reference sequence). CDR3 coding DNA: TGTGCCAGTAGTATTCAACAGGGCTATAATTCACCCCTCCACTTT. Protein product: CASSIQQGYNSPLHF. The variable domain in full, completed from reference TRBV19 and TRBJ1-6, reads DGGITQSPKYLFRKEGQNVTLSCEQNLNHDAMYWYRQDPGQGLRLIYYSQIVNDFQKGDIAEGYSVSREKKESFPLTVTSAQKNPTAFYLCASSIQQGYNSPLHFGNGTRLTVT.

In this sample, this clone turned up once. The genes are TRBV28 and TRBJ2-2; D perhaps matches TRBD2 (7 bases). The CDR3 is made up of 15 amino acids. Germline values: CDR1 MDHEN, CDR2 SYDVKM. The germline V and J ends were trimmed by 5 bases and 0 bases, with 10 bases remaining between them. The CDR3 nucleotides are TGTGCCAGCAGTGTAGGGGGGGCGAACACCGGGGAGCTGTTTTTT. Its protein is CASSVGGANTGELFF.

The CDR3 sequence is CASSLSGGRGSYGYTF. For the CDR3, the DNA is TGTGCCAGCAGCTTATCGGGGGGGAGGGGAAGTTATGGCTACACCTTC. The chain is built from TRBV7-8 and TRBJ1-2, with a possible D match to TRBD1 (5 bases). The CDR3 runs to 16 residues. The germline V gene has CDR1 SGHVS and CDR2 FQNEAQ. V was cut by 2 bases and J by 5 bases, with 18 bases left in between.

V gene TRBV11-2 combines with J gene TRBJ2-1; D might be TRBD2 (5 bases). This CDR3 region has 18 residues. CDR1 and CDR2 from the germline V gene are SGHAT and FQNNGV. Trimming pared 1 base from V and 6 bases from J, leaving 22 bases between. CDR3 DNA sequence: TGTGCCAGCAGCTTAGGGCCAACACGGGAATCCCGTCTCAATGAGCAGTTCTTC. Its translation: CASSLGPTRESRLNEQFF.

The chain couples TRBV11-2 to TRBJ1-6, with D possibly TRBD1 on 6 matching bases. Trimming removed 3 bases from V and 9 bases from J, with 21 bases in between. The CDR3 spans 17 residues. Germline assignment: CDR1 SGHAT and CDR2 FQNNGV. The CDR3 reads CASSFRGRGATASPLHF. The DNA of the CDR3 is TGTGCCAGCAGCTTTCGTGGTCGGGGGGCCACGGCTTCACCCCTCCACTTT.

This clone appeared a few times. The chain joins TRBV15 to TRBJ2-7, with a weak D call TRBD2 (6 bases). V lost 5 bases to trimming and J lost 3 bases, with 17 bases between them. CDR1 and CDR2 from the germline V gene are LNHNV and YYDKDF (reference sequence). This CDR3 has 15 amino acids. CDR3 bases: TGTGCCACCAGCTTAGGGCCAGCCGGGGGCTACGAGCAGTACTTC. Translation: CATSLGPAGGYEQYF.

The chain has TRBV11-2 and TRBJ1-2; 7 bases line up with TRBD1. The germline V gene encodes CDR1 SGHAT and CDR2 FQNNGV. The ends lost 4 bases at V and 4 bases at J; junction bases unmatched: 3. CDR3 length: 13 residues. CDR3 DNA sequence: TGTGCCAGCAGCTCAGGGGGTGGCTATGGCTACACCTTC. Residues: CASSSGGGYGYTF.

This clone was detected only a few times. The chain employs TRBV7-2 and TRBJ1-2; 9 nucleotides align to TRBD1. CDR3 length: 15 residues. The V gene's germline CDR1 is SGHTA and CDR2 FQGNSA. With V trimmed by 5 bases and J by 2 bases, 6 bases remained unmatched. This CDR3 is CASSRGQGPNYGYTF. CDR3 sequence (DNA): TGTGCCAGCAGCAGGGGACAGGGCCCCAACTATGGCTACACCTTC.

This chain joins TRBV6-5 and TRBJ2-7, with D possibly matching TRBD1 (6 bases). The germline V and J ends were trimmed by 6 bases and 2 bases, with 14 bases remaining between them. The germline gives CDR1 MNHEY, CDR2 SVGAGI. This CDR3 spans 14 amino acids. The CDR3 region is CASRTGYSPYEQYF. The CDR3 DNA reads TGTGCCAGCAGAACAGGGTATTCTCCCTACGAGCAGTACTTC.